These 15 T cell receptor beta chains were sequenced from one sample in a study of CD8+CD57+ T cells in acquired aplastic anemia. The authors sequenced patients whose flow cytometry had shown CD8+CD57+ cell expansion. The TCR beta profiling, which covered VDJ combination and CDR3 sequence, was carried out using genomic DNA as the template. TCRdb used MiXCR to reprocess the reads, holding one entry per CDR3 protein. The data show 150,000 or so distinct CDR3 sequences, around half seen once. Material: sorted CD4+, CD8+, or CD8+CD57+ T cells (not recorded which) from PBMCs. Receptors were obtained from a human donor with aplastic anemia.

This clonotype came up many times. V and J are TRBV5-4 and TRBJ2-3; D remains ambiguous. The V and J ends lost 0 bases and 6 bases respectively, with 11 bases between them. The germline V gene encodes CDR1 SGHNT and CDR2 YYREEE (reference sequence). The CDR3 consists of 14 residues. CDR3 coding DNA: TGTGCCAGCAGCTTGGGTTCCAGCGCGGATACGCAGTATTTT. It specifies CASSLGSSADTQYF. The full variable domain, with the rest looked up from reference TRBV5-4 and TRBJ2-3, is ETGVTQSPTHLIKTRGQQVTLRCSSQSGHNTVSWYQQALGQGPQFIFQYYREEENGRGNFPPRFSGLQFPNYSSELNVNALELDDSALYLCASSLGSSADTQYFGPGTRLTVL.

The CDR3 protein is CASSMGLAGRNEQFF. As DNA, the CDR3 is TGTGCCAGCAGCATGGGACTAGCGGGACGCAATGAGCAGTTCTTC. The chain combines TRBV5-4 with TRBJ2-1; 13 positions match TRBD2. Germline loops: CDR1 SGHNT, CDR2 YYREEE (reference sequence). The CDR3 sequence is 15 residues long. V trimming: 4 bases; J trimming: 6 bases; junction bases outside the gene matches: 4.

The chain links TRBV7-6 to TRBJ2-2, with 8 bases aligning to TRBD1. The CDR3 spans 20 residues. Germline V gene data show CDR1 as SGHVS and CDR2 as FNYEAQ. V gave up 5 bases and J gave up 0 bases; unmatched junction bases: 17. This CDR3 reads CASSILALGGTGPNTGELFF. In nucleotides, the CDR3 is TGTGCCAGCAGCATCCTAGCCTTAGGAGGGACAGGACCGAACACCGGGGAGCTGTTTTTT.

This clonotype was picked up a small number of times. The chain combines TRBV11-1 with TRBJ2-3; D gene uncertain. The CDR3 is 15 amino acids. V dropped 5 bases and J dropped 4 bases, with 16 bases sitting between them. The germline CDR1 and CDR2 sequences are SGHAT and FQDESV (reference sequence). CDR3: CASSPRAAGADTQYF. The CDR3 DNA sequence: TGTGCCAGCAGCCCCCGCGCCGCTGGGGCAGATACGCAGTATTTT.

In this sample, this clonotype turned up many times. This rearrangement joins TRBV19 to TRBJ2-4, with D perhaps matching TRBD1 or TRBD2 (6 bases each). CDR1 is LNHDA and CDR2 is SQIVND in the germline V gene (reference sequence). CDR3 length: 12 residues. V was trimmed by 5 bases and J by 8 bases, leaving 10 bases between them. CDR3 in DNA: TGTGCCAGTAGTCCGGGGGCGGACATTCAGTACTTC. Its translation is CASSPGADIQYF.

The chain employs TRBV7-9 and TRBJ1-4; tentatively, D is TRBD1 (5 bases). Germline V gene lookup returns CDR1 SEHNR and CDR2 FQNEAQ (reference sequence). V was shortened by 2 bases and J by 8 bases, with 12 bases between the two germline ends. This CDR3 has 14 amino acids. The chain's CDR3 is CASSLRQGREKLFF. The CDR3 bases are TGTGCCAGCAGCTTAAGGCAGGGTCGGGAAAAACTGTTTTTT.

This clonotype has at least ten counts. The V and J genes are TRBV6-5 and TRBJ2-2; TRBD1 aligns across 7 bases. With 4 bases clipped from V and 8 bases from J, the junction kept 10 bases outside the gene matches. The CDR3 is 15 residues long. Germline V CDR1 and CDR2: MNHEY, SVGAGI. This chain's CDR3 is CASSFPGQDRGELFF. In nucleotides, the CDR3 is TGTGCCAGCAGTTTCCCTGGACAGGACCGGGGGGAGCTGTTTTTT.

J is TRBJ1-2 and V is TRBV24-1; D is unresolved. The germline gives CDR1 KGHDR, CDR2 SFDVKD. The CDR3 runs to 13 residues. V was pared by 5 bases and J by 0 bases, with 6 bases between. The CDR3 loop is CATSGFPNYGYTF. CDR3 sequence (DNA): TGTGCCACCAGTGGCTTCCCTAACTATGGCTACACCTTC.

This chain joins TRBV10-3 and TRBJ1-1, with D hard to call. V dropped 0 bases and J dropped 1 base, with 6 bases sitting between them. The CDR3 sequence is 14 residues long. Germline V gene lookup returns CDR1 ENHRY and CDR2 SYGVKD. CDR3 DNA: TGTGCCATCAGTGAGTCAGGCCAGAACACTGAAGCTTTCTTT. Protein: CAISESGQNTEAFF.

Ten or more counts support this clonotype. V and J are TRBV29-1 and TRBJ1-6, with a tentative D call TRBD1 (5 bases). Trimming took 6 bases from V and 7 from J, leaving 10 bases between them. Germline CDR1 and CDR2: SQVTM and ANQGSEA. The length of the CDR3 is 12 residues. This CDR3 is CSVPGRNSPLHF. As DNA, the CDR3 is TGCAGCGTCCCGGGACGGAATTCACCCCTCCACTTT.

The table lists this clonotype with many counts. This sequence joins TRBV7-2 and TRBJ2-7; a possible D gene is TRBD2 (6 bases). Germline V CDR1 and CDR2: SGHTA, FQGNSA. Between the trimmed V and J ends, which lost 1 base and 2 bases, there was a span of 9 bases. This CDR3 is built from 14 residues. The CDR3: CASSLGTSTYEQYF. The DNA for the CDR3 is TGTGCCAGCAGCTTAGGTACTAGCACCTACGAGCAGTACTTC.

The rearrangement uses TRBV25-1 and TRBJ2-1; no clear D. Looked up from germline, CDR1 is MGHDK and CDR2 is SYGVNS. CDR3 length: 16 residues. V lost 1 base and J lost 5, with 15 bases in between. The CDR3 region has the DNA TGTGCCAGCAGTGAATTAGGAGCGCGGCGACACAATGAGCAGTTCTTC. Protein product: CASSELGARRHNEQFF. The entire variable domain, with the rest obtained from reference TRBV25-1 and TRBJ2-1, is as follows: EADIYQTPRYLVIGTGKKITLECSQTMGHDKMYWYQQDPGMELHLIHYSYGVNSTEKGDLSSESTVSRIRTEHFPLTLESARPSHTSQYLCASSELGARRHNEQFFGPGTRLTVL.

The CDR3 region is CASSEGTLRGEQFF. CDR3 DNA: TGTGCCAGCAGTGAGGGGACCCTGAGGGGTGAGCAGTTCTTC. V is TRBV2 and J is TRBJ2-1; possibly TRBD1 or TRBD2 for D (5 bases each). The CDR3 is 14 residues long. Trimming pared 3 bases from V and 9 bases from J, leaving 15 bases between. Germline CDR1 and CDR2: SNHLY and FYNNEI. The full variable domain, in which reference TRBV2 and TRBJ2-1 provide the parts outside the CDR3, is EPEVTQTPSHQVTQMGQEVILRCVPISNHLYFYWYRQILGQKVEFLVSFYNNEISEKSEIFDDQFSVERPDGSNFTLKIRSTKLEDSAMYFCASSEGTLRGEQFFGPGTRLTVL.

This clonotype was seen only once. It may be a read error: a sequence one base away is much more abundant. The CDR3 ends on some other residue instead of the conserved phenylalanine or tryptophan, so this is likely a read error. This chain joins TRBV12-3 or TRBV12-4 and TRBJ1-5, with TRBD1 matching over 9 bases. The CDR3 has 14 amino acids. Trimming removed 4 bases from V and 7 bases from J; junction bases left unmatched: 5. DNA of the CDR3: TGTGCCAGCAGTTCGGACAGGGGTGAACAGCCCCAGCATTCT. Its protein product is CASSSDRGEQPQHS.

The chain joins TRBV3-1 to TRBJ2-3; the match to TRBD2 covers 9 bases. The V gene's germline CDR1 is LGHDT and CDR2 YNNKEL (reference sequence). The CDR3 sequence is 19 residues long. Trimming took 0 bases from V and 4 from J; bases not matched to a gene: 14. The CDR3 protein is CASSQEGLAGPLSADTQYF. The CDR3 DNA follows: TGTGCCAGCAGCCAAGAAGGGCTAGCGGGGCCCCTCAGCGCAGATACGCAGTATTTT.